The T cell receptor (beta chain) under discussion was sequenced for a study of Ad26.COV2.S vaccination and SARS-CoV-2 variants. Study as a whole: The vaccine Ad26.COV2.S was put into the muscle once, or twice with 56 days between. Findings of the study overall: Total T cell responses may have been underestimated by the TCR breadth and depth analyses. Compared with placebo recipients, vaccine recipients had higher spike-specific TCR breadth.

Sequenced by immunoSEQ multiplex PCR; TCRdb stores in-frame clones only, minus some. The sample records approximately 350,000 clones, around 87% being singletons. The CDR3 runs 16 residues. The germline CDR1 and CDR2 sequences are LGHNA and YSLEER. V lost 6 bases and J 0 bases, leaving 12 bases between the germline ends. The treatment here: roughly 20 received Ad26.COV2.S at low or high dose, single or two shots; several received placebo; per-sample allocation not given. The investigators took samples on day 63 after the first vaccine or placebo injection. Concerning this clone itself: No antigen is known for it.

The specimen was peripheral blood, collected in a trial of Ad26.COV2.S vaccine versus placebo. The rearrangement links TRBV4-3 to TRBJ1-6, with D tentatively TRBD1 (6 bases). This TCR derives from a person aged 18-60 years who received the Ad26.COV2.S COVID-19 vaccine or a placebo. The CDR3 sequence: CASSPDRSSYNSPLHF. Written as DNA, the CDR3 is TGCGCCAGCAGTCCCGACAGGAGCTCCTATAATTCACCCCTCCACTTT.